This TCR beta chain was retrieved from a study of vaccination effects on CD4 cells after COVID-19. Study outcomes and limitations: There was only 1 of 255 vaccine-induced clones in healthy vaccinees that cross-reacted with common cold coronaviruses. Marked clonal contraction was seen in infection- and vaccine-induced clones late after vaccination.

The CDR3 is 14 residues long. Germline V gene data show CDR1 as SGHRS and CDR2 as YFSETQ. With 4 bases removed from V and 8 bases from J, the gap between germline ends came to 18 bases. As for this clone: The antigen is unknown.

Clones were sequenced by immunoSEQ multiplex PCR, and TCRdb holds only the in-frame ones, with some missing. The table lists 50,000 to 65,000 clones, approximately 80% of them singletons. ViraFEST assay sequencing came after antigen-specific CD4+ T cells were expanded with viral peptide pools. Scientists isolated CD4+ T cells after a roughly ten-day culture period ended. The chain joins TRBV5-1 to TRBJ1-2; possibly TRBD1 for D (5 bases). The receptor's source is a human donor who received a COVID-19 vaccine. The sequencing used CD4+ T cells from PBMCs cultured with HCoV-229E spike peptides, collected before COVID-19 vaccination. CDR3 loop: CASSTPQSGEGYTF. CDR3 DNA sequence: TGCGCCAGCAGCACGCCGCAGTCGGGGGAAGGCTACACCTTC. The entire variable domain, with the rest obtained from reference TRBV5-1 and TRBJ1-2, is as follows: KAGVTQTPRYLIKTRGQQVTLSCSPISGHRSVSWYQQTPGQGLQFLFEYFSETQRNKGNFPGRFSGRQFSNSRSEMNVSTLELGDSALYLCASSTPQSGEGYTFGSGTRLTVV.